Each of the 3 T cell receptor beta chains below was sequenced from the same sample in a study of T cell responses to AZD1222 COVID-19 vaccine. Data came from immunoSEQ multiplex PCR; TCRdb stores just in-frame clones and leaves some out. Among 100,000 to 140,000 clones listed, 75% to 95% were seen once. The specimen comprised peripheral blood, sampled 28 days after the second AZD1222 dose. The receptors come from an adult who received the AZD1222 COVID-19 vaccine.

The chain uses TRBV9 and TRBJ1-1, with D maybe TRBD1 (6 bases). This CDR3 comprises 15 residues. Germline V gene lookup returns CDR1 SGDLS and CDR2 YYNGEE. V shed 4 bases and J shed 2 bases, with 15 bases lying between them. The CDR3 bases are TGTGCCAGCAGCCCCCCCTGGACAGAAAACACTGAAGCTTTCTTT. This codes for CASSPPWTENTEAFF.

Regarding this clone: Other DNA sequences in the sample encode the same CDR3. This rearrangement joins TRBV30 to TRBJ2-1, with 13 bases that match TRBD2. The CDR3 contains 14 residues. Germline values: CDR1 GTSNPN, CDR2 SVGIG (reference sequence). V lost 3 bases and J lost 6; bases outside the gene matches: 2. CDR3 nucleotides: TGTGCCTGGAGACTAGCGGGAGGGTCCAATGAGCAGTTCTTC. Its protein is CAWRLAGGSNEQFF.

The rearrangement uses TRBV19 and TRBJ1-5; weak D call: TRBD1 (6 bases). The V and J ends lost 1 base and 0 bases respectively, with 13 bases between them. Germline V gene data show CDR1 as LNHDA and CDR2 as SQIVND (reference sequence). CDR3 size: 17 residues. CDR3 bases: TGTGCCAGTAGTATAGGGGGGACACCGGATAGCAATCAGCCCCAGCATTTT. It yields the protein CASSIGGTPDSNQPQHF. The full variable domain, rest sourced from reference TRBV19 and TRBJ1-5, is DGGITQSPKYLFRKEGQNVTLSCEQNLNHDAMYWYRQDPGQGLRLIYYSQIVNDFQKGDIAEGYSVSREKKESFPLTVTSAQKNPTAFYLCASSIGGTPDSNQPQHFGDGTRLSIL.